The source of this TCR beta chain is a study of T-cell reconstitution after alpha-beta-depleted transplantation in children. Notes on the study in general: When one year had passed after transplant, most T-cell counts and diversity came from newly produced T cells. About two months after transplant, alpha-beta T cells reportedly came from several hundred expanded graft clones. Some patients' high day-60 TCRbeta diversity was traced to surviving recipient T cells and thymic progenitors.

A word on this clonotype: Its antigen is unknown.

The length of the CDR3 is 16 residues. The germline V gene has CDR1 SGHRS and CDR2 YFSETQ. Germline trimming cut 0 bases from V and 4 bases from J; bases unmatched to any gene: 5. Molecular barcoding with unique molecular identifiers was used for the TCRbeta library. One entry per CDR3 protein results from TCRdb running MiXCR on the PCR reads. The profile shows just over 950,000 distinct CDR3 sequences, about 29% of them singletons. The TCR comes from a boy under two years old who had a stem cell transplant for SCID, so the T cells may come from the graft donor. The source material was PBMCs, mostly from graft donor cells, sampled 360 days after TCRalphabeta/CD19-depleted stem cell transplant. V and J are TRBV5-1 and TRBJ2-7, with TRBD2 matching 12 bases. CDR3 in amino acids: CASSLATSGGTYEQYF. CDR3 coding DNA: TGCGCCAGCAGCTTGGCGACTAGCGGGGGTACGTACGAGCAGTACTTC.